A single sample gave rise to the 32 T cell receptor beta chains below, sequenced in a study of shared clonotypes between healthy human individuals. The table came from immunoSEQ multiplex PCR; TCRdb's copy has only in-frame clones and leaves some out. This sample yields some 2.4 million clones, of which 90% to 95% are seen a single time; approximately 0.35% belongs to the top ten. Sample: naive CD4+ T cells from PBMCs. Subset defined: CD45RA+ positively selected. Receptors were obtained from a young man in good health. Some clones in this sample may be carry-over from other donors' samples.

As DNA, the CDR3 is TGTGCCAGCAGTCAACAGGGTCACACCGGGGAGCTGTTTTTT. It yields the protein CASSQQGHTGELFF. This chain connects TRBV6-6 to TRBJ2-2; tentatively, D is TRBD1 (6 bases). V shed 5 bases and J shed 3 bases, with 10 bases lying between them. The CDR3 has 14 residues. Germline V CDR1 and CDR2: MNHNY, SVGAGI (reference sequence).

The chain has TRBV7-3 and TRBJ2-1; D is unclear. V lost 4 bases and J lost 2, with 9 bases in between. The germline V gene encodes CDR1 SGHTA and CDR2 FQGTGA. This CDR3 region has 14 residues. The CDR3 nucleotides read TGTGCCAGCAGCTCTTTGGGTCCCTACAATGAGCAGTTCTTC. Its translation is CASSSLGPYNEQFF. The variable domain in full, with the rest retrieved from reference TRBV7-3 and TRBJ2-1, is GAGVSQTPSNKVTEKGKYVELRCDPISGHTALYWYRQSLGQGPEFLIYFQGTGAADDSGLPNDRFFAVRPEGSVSTLKIQRTERGDSAVYLCASSSLGPYNEQFFGPGTRLTVL.

The chain is built from TRBV2 and TRBJ1-2, with TRBD1 matching 8 bases. Germline values: CDR1 SNHLY, CDR2 FYNNEI. The CDR3 has 14 amino acids. V shed 7 bases, J shed 8 bases, and the junction held 12 bases outside the gene matches. For the CDR3, the DNA is TGTGCCAGCACCGGACAGGGATCGGTTTGGGGCTACACCTTC. The encoded protein is CASTGQGSVWGYTF.

The CDR3 here is CASIRGLRTDTQYF. As DNA, the CDR3 is TGTGCCAGCATCCGGGGACTCCGCACAGATACGCAGTATTTT. This chain uses TRBV28 with TRBJ2-3, with D possibly TRBD2 on 6 matching bases. Germline V lookup: CDR1 MDHEN, CDR2 SYDVKM. V was cut by 7 bases and J by 1 base, with 12 bases left in between. CDR3 length: 14 residues.

CDR3: CASRSRDRGQGEQFF. The CDR3 nucleotides read TGTGCCAGCAGGAGCCGGGACAGGGGGCAAGGTGAGCAGTTCTTC. This chain joins TRBV6-1 and TRBJ2-1, with TRBD1 identical over 12 bases. CDR3 length: 15 amino acids. The trim removed 6 bases at V and 9 bases at J, leaving 9 bases unmatched. Germline-derived CDR1 and CDR2 are MNHNS and SASEGT.

V is TRBV28 and J is TRBJ1-3; 10 nucleotides align to TRBD1. Trimming removed 8 bases from V and 0 bases from J; junction bases left unmatched: 7. The CDR3 extends over 16 amino acids. Germline V CDR1 and CDR2: MDHEN, SYDVKM. CDR3 nucleotide sequence: TGTGCCAGCTCCGGAAGGACAGGGGGCTCTGGAAACACCATATATTTT. This codes for CASSGRTGGSGNTIYF.

This chain uses TRBV5-1 with TRBJ2-7; the D gene is possibly TRBD1 (6 bases). Germline assignment: CDR1 SGHRS and CDR2 YFSETQ. The ends were cut back, 4 bases at V and 3 bases at J, with 17 bases in the middle. The CDR3 sequence is 15 residues long. CDR3 amino acids: CASSKGQGSHYEQYF. The CDR3 bases are TGCGCCAGCAGCAAGGGACAAGGATCCCACTACGAGCAGTACTTC.

The chain uses TRBV30 and TRBJ1-5, with D possibly being TRBD1 (6 bases). Germline loops: CDR1 GTSNPN, CDR2 SVGIG (reference sequence). Trimming stripped 2 bases from V and 5 bases from J, with 16 bases between. The CDR3 length is 15 residues. CDR3: CAWSPKRGNYQPQHF. DNA for the CDR3: TGTGCCTGGAGTCCAAAAAGGGGGAATTATCAGCCCCAGCATTTT.

The chain carries TRBV6-1 and TRBJ1-4; no reliable D call. The germline gives CDR1 MNHNS, CDR2 SASEGT. This CDR3 contains 13 residues. V lost 11 bases and J 2 bases, leaving 12 bases between the germline ends. The CDR3 coding sequence is TGTGCCGCCAAGATGGGGACTAATGAAAAACTGTTTTTT. Encoded protein: CAAKMGTNEKLFF.

A word on this clone: Other nucleotide sequences from this sample produce the same CDR3. The chain recombines TRBV6-6 with TRBJ2-7; D not certain. The CDR3 has 12 residues. Germline CDR1 is MNHNY and CDR2 is SVGAGI (reference sequence). Trimming shortened V by 6 bases and J by 1 base, and 7 bases separated the two germline ends. The CDR3 nucleotides are TGTGCCAGCAGCCGCGAATCCTACGAGCAGTACTTC. Its protein product is CASSRESYEQYF.

The chain combines TRBV29-1 with TRBJ2-7; 8 bases are a match to TRBD2. CDR1 is SQVTM and CDR2 is ANQGSEA in the germline V gene. V shed 3 bases, J shed 6 bases, and the junction held 13 bases outside the gene matches. The CDR3 spans 15 residues. CDR3 in amino acids: CSVEKTSGGSGEQYF. The CDR3 bases are TGCAGCGTTGAGAAAACTAGCGGAGGGTCGGGCGAGCAGTACTTC.

The rearrangement joins TRBV15 to TRBJ1-1; D unresolved. Germline loops: CDR1 LNHNV, CDR2 YYDKDF (reference sequence). The CDR3 has 14 residues. V lost 3 bases and J 3 bases, leaving 11 bases between the germline ends. The CDR3 reads CATSRRGFDTEAFF. In nucleotides, the CDR3 is TGTGCCACCAGCAGGCGCGGATTCGACACTGAAGCTTTCTTT. Based on the CDR3 plus reference TRBV15 and TRBJ1-1, the full variable domain is DAMVIQNPRYQVTQFGKPVTLSCSQTLNHNVMYWYQQKSSQAPKLLFHYYDKDFNNEADTPDNFQSRRPNTSFCFLDIRSPGLGDTAMYLCATSRRGFDTEAFFGQGTRLTVV.

The chain is built from TRBV15 and TRBJ1-3; D unclear. From germline, CDR1 is LNHNV and CDR2 YYDKDF (reference sequence). This CDR3 spans 17 amino acids. Trimming shortened V by 2 bases and J by 2 bases, and 16 bases separated the two germline ends. Written as DNA, the CDR3 is TGTGCCACCAGCAGAAGAGCCGACCCGTCTGCTGGAAACACCATATATTTT. Translation gives CATSRRADPSAGNTIYF. Combining the CDR3 with reference TRBV15 and TRBJ1-3 gives the whole variable domain DAMVIQNPRYQVTQFGKPVTLSCSQTLNHNVMYWYQQKSSQAPKLLFHYYDKDFNNEADTPDNFQSRRPNTSFCFLDIRSPGLGDTAMYLCATSRRADPSAGNTIYFGEGSWLTVV.

The chain uses TRBV12-5 and TRBJ2-3, with D possibly TRBD2 on 5 matching bases. The CDR3 covers 14 residues. The germline V gene encodes CDR1 LGHNT and CDR2 FRNRAP. Trimming cost V 1 base and J 1 base, with 6 bases left between them. The CDR3 loop is CASGLGTGTDTQYF. Written as DNA, the CDR3 is TGTGCTAGTGGTTTGGGGACTGGCACAGATACGCAGTATTTT.

The V call is TRBV29-1, the J call TRBJ1-2; no definite D call. The CDR3 consists of 12 residues. V lost 4 bases, J lost 2 bases, and 8 bases lay in between. Germline V gives CDR1 SQVTM, CDR2 ANQGSEA. CDR3 protein: CSVAGQNYGYTF. CDR3 coding DNA: TGCAGCGTTGCGGGTCAGAACTATGGCTACACCTTC.

The rearrangement joins TRBV7-3 to TRBJ1-5; 8 bases are shared with TRBD1. This CDR3 comprises 18 residues. Germline-derived CDR1 and CDR2 are SGHTA and FQGTGA. J gave up 1 base and V 5 bases, and 13 bases lay outside the gene matches. Here the CDR3 DNA reads TGTGCCAGCAGCCCCGGACAGGGACGGTCTGGGAGCAATCAGCCCCAGCATTTT. It is translated as CASSPGQGRSGSNQPQHF.

The CDR3 region has the DNA TGCGCCAGCAGCTTGGCAGGGGCAGATTCACCCCTCCACTTT. It specifies CASSLAGADSPLHF. The chain employs TRBV5-1 and TRBJ1-6; tentatively, D is TRBD1 (6 bases). CDR1 is SGHRS and CDR2 is YFSETQ in the germline V gene. The CDR3 sequence is 14 residues long. With 0 bases removed from V and 8 bases from J, the gap between germline ends came to 9 bases.

The V gene is TRBV6-1, the J gene TRBJ1-4; D is undetermined. V lost 8 bases and J 4 bases, leaving 14 bases between the germline ends. In germline, CDR1 is MNHNS, CDR2 SASEGT. This CDR3 is 14 amino acids long. CDR3 coding DNA: TGTGCCAGCCGCGTACTCGGGGTTAATGAAAAACTGTTTTTT. It is translated as CASRVLGVNEKLFF.

The chain has TRBV5-1 and TRBJ2-2; D possibly matches TRBD1 or TRBD2 (6 bases each). Germline-derived CDR1 and CDR2 are SGHRS and YFSETQ. Trimming took off 0 bases at V and 4 bases at J, with 13 bases between the two ends. The CDR3 is 16 residues long. The CDR3 loop reads CASSLVVGGPTGELFF. The DNA of the CDR3 is TGCGCCAGCAGCTTGGTGGTTGGGGGGCCCACCGGGGAGCTGTTTTTT.

Concerning this clone itself: Additional DNA sequences in this sample encode the identical CDR3. This chain connects TRBV7-2 to TRBJ1-1; D uncertain. This CDR3 spans 14 amino acids. CDR1 and CDR2 from the germline V gene are SGHTA and FQGNSA. Trimming cost V 3 bases and J 0 bases, with 8 bases left between them. The CDR3 loop reads CASSLRQLNTEAFF. Here the CDR3 DNA reads TGTGCCAGCAGCTTGAGGCAGTTGAACACTGAAGCTTTCTTT.

The J gene is TRBJ2-7, the V gene TRBV5-1; D possibly corresponds to TRBD2 (6 bases). The CDR3 is 13 amino acids. The germline CDR1 and CDR2 sequences are SGHRS and YFSETQ. The germline V and J ends were trimmed by 5 bases and 3 bases, with 12 bases remaining between them. The CDR3 here is CASRGTSLYEQYF. The CDR3 bases are TGCGCCAGCAGGGGCACTAGCCTCTACGAGCAGTACTTC. Based on the CDR3 plus reference TRBV5-1 and TRBJ2-7, the full variable domain is KAGVTQTPRYLIKTRGQQVTLSCSPISGHRSVSWYQQTPGQGLQFLFEYFSETQRNKGNFPGRFSGRQFSNSRSEMNVSTLELGDSALYLCASRGTSLYEQYFGPGTRLTVT.

The J gene is TRBJ2-3, the V gene TRBV6-5; D is possibly TRBD2 (5 bases). Germline-derived CDR1 and CDR2 are MNHEY and SVGAGI. V was pared by 7 bases and J by 3 bases, with 11 bases between. This CDR3 comprises 13 residues. This CDR3 reads CASMRAETDTQYF. Here the CDR3 DNA reads TGTGCCAGCATGCGGGCCGAAACAGATACGCAGTATTTT.

This chain links TRBV25-1 with TRBJ1-5; D is ambiguous. V was trimmed by 8 bases and J by 5 bases, leaving 13 bases between them. The CDR3 has 13 residues. CDR1 is MGHDK, CDR2 SYGVNS, per germline. CDR3: CASQAGTYQPQHF. Here the CDR3 DNA reads TGTGCCAGCCAGGCGGGCACTTATCAGCCCCAGCATTTT.

This clone appeared a single time. CDR3: CASSLVGRDGHEQYF. In nucleotides, the CDR3 is TGTGCCAGCAGCTTAGTGGGCAGGGACGGTCACGAGCAGTACTTC. The chain has TRBV7-2 and TRBJ2-7; the D gene could be TRBD1 or TRBD2 (5 bases each). This CDR3 comprises 15 residues. CDR1 and CDR2 (germline): SGHTA, FQGNSA. Trimming took 1 base from V and 5 from J, leaving 15 bases between them.

This chain connects TRBV6-1 to TRBJ1-6; D is ambiguous. V gave up 2 bases and J gave up 8 bases, with 4 bases separating them. The CDR3 sequence is 12 residues long. Germline V gene data show CDR1 as MNHNS and CDR2 as SASEGT. The CDR3: CASSEPDSPLHF. The CDR3 DNA sequence: TGTGCCAGCAGTGAACCGGATTCACCCCTCCACTTT.

This clone was counted between two and nine times. The chain carries TRBV29-1 and TRBJ1-5; no firm D call. CDR1 and CDR2 (germline): SQVTM, ANQGSEA. There are 13 residues in the CDR3. V lost 4 bases, J lost 1 base, and 8 bases lay in between. The CDR3 here is CSVGQASNQPQHF. The CDR3 nucleotides read TGCAGCGTTGGGCAGGCAAGCAATCAGCCCCAGCATTTT. Complete variable domain (other parts from reference TRBV29-1 and TRBJ1-5): SAVISQKPSRDICQRGTSLTIQCQVDSQVTMMFWYRQQPGQSLTLIATANQGSEATYESGFVIDKFPISRPNLTFSTLTVSNMSPEDSSIYLCSVGQASNQPQHFGDGTRLSIL.

The chain recombines TRBV5-1 with TRBJ1-2; no definite D call. CDR1 SGHRS and CDR2 YFSETQ come from the germline V gene. The CDR3 loop spans 17 amino acids. Trimming cost V 0 bases and J 5 bases, with 20 bases left between them. The CDR3 bases are TGCGCCAGCAGCTTGGGCCTATCCGTGGCGAAAGGGTATGGCTACACCTTC. Encoded protein: CASSLGLSVAKGYGYTF.

The rearrangement links TRBV9 to TRBJ2-1; D is undetermined. CDR3 length equals 13 residues. Germline CDR1 reads SGDLS; CDR2 reads YYNGEE. Trimming removed 3 bases at V and 7 bases at J, with 11 bases between. The CDR3, as DNA: TGTGCCAGCAGCGCCCCAGCCGGGAATGAGCAGTTCTTC. This sequence encodes CASSAPAGNEQFF.

The chain has TRBV4-2 and TRBJ1-5, with 7 bases aligning to TRBD1. Germline V gives CDR1 LGHNA, CDR2 YNFKEQ. With V trimmed by 4 bases and J by 1 base, 4 bases remained unmatched. This CDR3 has 15 residues. CDR3 in amino acids: CASSLQTGSNQPQHF. The CDR3 DNA sequence: TGTGCCAGCAGCCTGCAGACAGGGAGCAATCAGCCCCAGCATTTT.

The rearrangement uses TRBV6-6 and TRBJ1-2; D uncertain. The germline V gene encodes CDR1 MNHNY and CDR2 SVGAGI (reference sequence). This CDR3 is 15 amino acids long. Trimming shortened V by 6 bases and J by 3 bases, and 17 bases separated the two germline ends. Here the CDR3 reads CASRDPKGVDYGYTF. In DNA form, the CDR3 reads TGTGCCAGCAGGGACCCCAAGGGCGTGGACTATGGCTACACCTTC.

The chain is built from TRBV2 and TRBJ2-7, with 7 bases that match TRBD1. In germline, CDR1 is SNHLY, CDR2 FYNNEI. This CDR3 has 14 amino acids. Germline trimming cut 6 bases from V and 2 bases from J; bases unmatched to any gene: 7. DNA of the CDR3: TGTGCCAGCAGAGTACAGGGGATAACCTACGAGCAGTACTTC. It translates to CASRVQGITYEQYF.

The chain links TRBV5-1 to TRBJ2-5, with 10 bases that match TRBD1. The V and J ends lost 4 bases and 1 base, in that order; junction bases with no gene match: 7. Germline loops: CDR1 SGHRS, CDR2 YFSETQ. CDR3 size: 16 residues. The CDR3 loop reads CASSPGTGVGQETQYF. The CDR3 DNA reads TGCGCCAGCAGCCCAGGGACAGGGGTCGGCCAAGAGACCCAGTACTTC.